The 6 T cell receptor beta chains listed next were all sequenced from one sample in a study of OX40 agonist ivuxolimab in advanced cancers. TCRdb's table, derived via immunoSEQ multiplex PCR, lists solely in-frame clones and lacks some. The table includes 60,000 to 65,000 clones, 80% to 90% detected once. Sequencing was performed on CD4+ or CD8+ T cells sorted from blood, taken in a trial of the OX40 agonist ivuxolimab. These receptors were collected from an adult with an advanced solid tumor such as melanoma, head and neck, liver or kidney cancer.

The CDR3 is CAARRDSNEKLFF. CDR3 nucleotides: TGTGCCGCACGGAGGGATTCTAATGAAAAACTGTTTTTT. V is TRBV28 and J is TRBJ1-4; D remains unclear. Per germline, CDR1 MDHEN and CDR2 SYDVKM. The CDR3 contains 13 residues. Trimming took off 11 bases at V and 3 bases at J, with 13 bases between the two ends.

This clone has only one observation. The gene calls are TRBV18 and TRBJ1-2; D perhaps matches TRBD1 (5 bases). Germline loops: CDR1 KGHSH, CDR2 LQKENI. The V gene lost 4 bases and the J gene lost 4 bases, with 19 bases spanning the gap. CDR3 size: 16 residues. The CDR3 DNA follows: TGTGCCAGCTCACTATGGCCATTCGACAGTCTCTATGGCTACACCTTC. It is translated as CASSLWPFDSLYGYTF. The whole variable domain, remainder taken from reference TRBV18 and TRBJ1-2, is NAGVMQNPRHLVRRRGQEARLRCSPMKGHSHVYWYRQLPEEGLKFMVYLQKENIIDESGMPKERFSAEFPKEGPSILRIQQVVRGDSAAYFCASSLWPFDSLYGYTFGSGTRLTVV.

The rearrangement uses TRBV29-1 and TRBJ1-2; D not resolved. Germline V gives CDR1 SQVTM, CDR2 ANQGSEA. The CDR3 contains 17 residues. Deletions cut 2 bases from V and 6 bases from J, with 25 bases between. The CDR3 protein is CSVELAEGRAKRNGYTF. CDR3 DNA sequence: TGCAGCGTTGAATTGGCGGAAGGACGGGCCAAGCGGAATGGCTACACCTTC.

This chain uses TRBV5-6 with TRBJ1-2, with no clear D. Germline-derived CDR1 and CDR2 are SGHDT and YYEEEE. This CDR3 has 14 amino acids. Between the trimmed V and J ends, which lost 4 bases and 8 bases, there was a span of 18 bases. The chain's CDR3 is CASSIWAQPGGYTF. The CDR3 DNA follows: TGTGCCAGCAGCATTTGGGCACAGCCGGGGGGCTACACCTTC.

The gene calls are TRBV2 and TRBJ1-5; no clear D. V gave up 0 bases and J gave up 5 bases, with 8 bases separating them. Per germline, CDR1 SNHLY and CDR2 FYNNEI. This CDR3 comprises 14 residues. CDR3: CASSEAGRYQPQHF. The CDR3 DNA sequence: TGTGCCAGCAGTGAAGCCGGGCGCTATCAGCCCCAGCATTTT.

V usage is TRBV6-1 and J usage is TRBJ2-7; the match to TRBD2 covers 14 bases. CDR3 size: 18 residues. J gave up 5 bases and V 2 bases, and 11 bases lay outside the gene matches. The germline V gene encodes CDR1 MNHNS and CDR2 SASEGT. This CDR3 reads CASSERTPGTSGRDEQYV. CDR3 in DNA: TGTGCCAGCAGTGAACGGACGCCTGGGACTAGCGGGAGAGACGAGCAGTACGTC.